This T cell receptor (beta chain) comes out of a study of spatial heterogeneity in lung cancer. The wider study: The average count in raw reads for each unique TCR and UMI combination exceeded 8.5 appearances. Regarding the study as a whole: Coverage was estimated at roughly 7.2% of tumor T cells for alpha chains and roughly 12% for beta chains. The study found that expanded intratumoral alpha and beta TCR counts tracked tumor mutation counts.

The time point here: sample taken at primary tumor resection. Donors were roughly 72 untreated early-stage non-small cell lung cancer patients. Unsorted whole RNA from tumor, nontumor lung or frozen PBMC underwent sequencing. From germline, CDR1 is MNHNY and CDR2 SVGAGI (reference sequence). The CDR3 runs to 15 residues. Trimming removed 5 bases from V and 3 bases from J; junction bases left unmatched: 6. TCRdb passed the 5' RACE reads through MiXCR, listing each CDR3 protein once. The profile shows 650 to 900 distinct CDR3 sequences, more than 5.5% of them singletons. Judged by abundance, this clonotype is large. Its antigen is unidentified.

The clonotype was recovered from a male donor with early-stage non-small cell lung cancer. Material: lung tumor tissue, obtained at surgery. This chain uses TRBV6-6 with TRBJ2-2; TRBD1 matches 7 bases. In nucleotides, the CDR3 is TGTGCCAGCAGTACCGGGACAGACTACACCGGGGAGCTGTTTTTT. This encodes CASSTGTDYTGELFF.